The TCR beta chain described here comes from a study of blood T cell repertoires in COVID-19. Study-wide context: The analysed material was cDNA or gDNA that came from T cells, B-cell-depleted T cells, or PBMCs.

This clone was counted between two and nine times. Assay: immunoSEQ multiplex PCR; the TCRdb copy retains only in-frame clones and omits some. The table has tens of thousands of clones, around 75% seen once. The germline V gene has CDR1 MNHEY and CDR2 SVGAGI. The CDR3 is 15 residues long. The germline V and J ends were trimmed by 0 bases and 0 bases, with 6 bases remaining between them. The gene calls are TRBV6-5 and TRBJ1-3; no clear D gene. Sequencing was carried out using peripheral blood. This sequence was found in a woman between 50 and 59 years old with acute or convalescent COVID-19. The CDR3 spells CASSYSGDSGNTIYF. The CDR3 bases are TGTGCCAGCAGTTACTCAGGAGACTCTGGAAACACCATATATTTT.